These 19 T cell receptor beta chains were all obtained from the same sample, sequenced in a study of identical twins. TCRdb reanalysed the 5' RACE reads using MiXCR and keeps one entry per CDR3 protein. The table has under 350,000 distinct CDR3 sequences, less than 9.5% seen once. This sample was shared with a second study, whose subject was yellow fever vaccine responses in identical twins.

The sequenced sample was CD8+ T cells sorted from blood. All receptors come from a woman aged 18-29 years in good health.

V usage is TRBV4-3 and J usage is TRBJ2-1, with 8 positions matching TRBD1. Germline V gene lookup returns CDR1 LGHNA and CDR2 YSLEER. The CDR3 spans 17 residues. With V trimmed by 1 base and J by 8 bases, 13 bases remained unmatched. The CDR3 DNA reads as TGCGCCAGCAGCCAAGGGTTAGGACAGGGTTTATTGGATGAGCAGTTCTTC. Encoded protein: CASSQGLGQGLLDEQFF.

The rearrangement uses TRBV18 and TRBJ2-1, with D possibly called TRBD1 or TRBD2 (5 bases each). There are 21 residues in the CDR3. Germline CDR1 is KGHSH and CDR2 is LQKENI. Trimming cost V 2 bases and J 7 bases, with 33 bases left between them. The CDR3 spells CASSPSNWPGTVGDGTNEQFF. The CDR3 DNA is TGTGCCAGCTCACCATCCAACTGGCCCGGGACGGTGGGGGATGGTACAAATGAGCAGTTCTTC.

This clonotype turned up a few times. The chain combines TRBV7-9 with TRBJ2-2; 11 bases are shared with TRBD1. V lost 5 bases, J lost 6 bases, and 5 bases stayed unmatched. Germline assignment: CDR1 SEHNR and CDR2 FQNEAQ (reference sequence). The length of the CDR3 is 15 residues. CDR3 bases: TGTGCCAGCAGCAAACGGACAGGGGGCCCCGGGGAGCTGTTTTTT. Its protein product is CASSKRTGGPGELFF.

This clonotype showed up many times. This chain connects TRBV7-9 to TRBJ2-7; perhaps TRBD2 as D (6 bases). Trimming removed 2 bases from V and 0 bases from J, with 14 bases in between. The CDR3 extends over 16 amino acids. Germline lookup yields CDR1 SEHNR and CDR2 FQNEAQ (reference sequence). The CDR3 nucleotides read TGTGCCAGCAGCTTACCCACTAGCACTAGCTCCTACGAGCAGTACTTC. This encodes CASSLPTSTSSYEQYF.

This sequence joins TRBV25-1 and TRBJ2-3, with 11 bases matching TRBD2. The CDR3 is 15 residues long. CDR1 is MGHDK and CDR2 is SYGVNS in the germline V gene. J gave up 6 bases and V 6 bases, and 8 bases lay outside the gene matches. The CDR3 here is CASRRLAGNGDTQYF. CDR3 DNA sequence: TGTGCCAGCAGAAGACTAGCGGGAAATGGGGATACGCAGTATTTT.

This clonotype has only a few counts. The gene calls are TRBV6-1 and TRBJ2-1; unclear D gene. CDR1 MNHNS and CDR2 SASEGT come from the germline V gene. V was clipped by 2 bases and J by 0 bases, with 8 bases between them. This CDR3 region has 15 residues. The CDR3 reads CASSEWQSSYNEQFF. In DNA, the CDR3 is TGTGCCAGCAGTGAATGGCAGAGCTCCTACAATGAGCAGTTCTTC.

The gene calls are TRBV28 and TRBJ2-7; D call uncertain. Trimming removed 1 base from V and 1 base from J, with 14 bases in between. CDR3 length: 16 residues. CDR1 is MDHEN and CDR2 is SYDVKM in the germline V gene. CDR3 sequence: CASSLSSASRSYEQYF. The CDR3 nucleotides are TGTGCCAGCAGTTTATCGTCAGCCTCTAGATCCTACGAGCAGTACTTC.

The CDR3 reads CASSLAAIPDTQYF. Here the CDR3 DNA reads TGTGCCAGCAGCTTGGCTGCCATTCCAGATACGCAGTATTTT. V is TRBV13 and J is TRBJ2-3, with D hard to call. Germline V gene data show CDR1 as PRHDT and CDR2 as FYEKMQ (reference sequence). The V end was cut by 3 bases, the J end by 4 bases, with 11 bases between. The CDR3 covers 14 residues.

This clonotype was counted many times. The CDR3 sequence: CASSLDRNIQYF. The CDR3 region has the DNA TGTGCCAGCAGTTTAGACAGAAACATTCAGTACTTC. J is TRBJ2-4 and V is TRBV28; TRBD1 might be the D (5 bases). This CDR3 region has 12 residues. Germline V gene sequence: CDR1 MDHEN, CDR2 SYDVKM. V was trimmed by 2 bases and J by 6 bases, leaving 5 bases between them.

Concerning this clonotype itself: A junction boundary mismatches the germline segment, possibly from a read error. CDR3 bases: TGTGCCAGCAGCCCGGAGGGAACAGGGGGGGCTTACGGGCAGTACTTC. It encodes CASSPEGTGGAYGQYF. The chain uses TRBV5-5 and TRBJ2-7, with D possibly matching TRBD1 (8 bases). Germline V lookup: CDR1 SGHKS, CDR2 YYEKEE (reference sequence). The CDR3 consists of 16 residues.

This clonotype has ten or more counts. The chain is built from TRBV5-5 and TRBJ2-3; TRBD2 aligns across 8 bases. Germline V gene data show CDR1 as SGHKS and CDR2 as YYEKEE (reference sequence). The CDR3 is made up of 16 amino acids. V was clipped by 0 bases and J by 0 bases; unmatched bases: 3. CDR3 coding DNA: TGTGCCAGCAGCTTGGTGAGCGGGGGAAGCACAGATACGCAGTATTTT. Translated: CASSLVSGGSTDTQYF. The whole variable domain, filled in from reference TRBV5-5 and TRBJ2-3, reads DAGVTQSPTHLIKTRGQQVTLRCSPISGHKSVSWYQQVLGQGPQFIFQYYEKEERGRGNFPDRFSARQFPNYSSELNVNALLLGDSALYLCASSLVSGGSTDTQYFGPGTRLTVL.

In its sample, this clonotype was seen a few times. J is TRBJ2-1 and V is TRBV4-3, with TRBD2 matching over 7 bases. Per germline, CDR1 LGHNA and CDR2 YSLEER. This CDR3 contains 15 residues. V trimming: 0 bases; J trimming: 7 bases; junction bases outside the gene matches: 6. In DNA form, the CDR3 reads TGCGCCAGCAGCCAAGACCCTAGCGGCCTAAATGAGCAGTTCTTC. It encodes CASSQDPSGLNEQFF.

This clonotype has just a few counts. The chain couples TRBV11-2 to TRBJ2-2; 13 bases match TRBD2. Germline V gene lookup returns CDR1 SGHAT and CDR2 FQNNGV. The CDR3 length is 18 residues. The junction had 13 bases not matched to a gene; V was cut back by 5 bases and J by 7 bases. In DNA, the CDR3 is TGTGCCAGCAGCCCCTCCAACCGGACTAGCGGGAGTCTCGGGGAGCTGTTTTTT. Translation: CASSPSNRTSGSLGELFF.

This chain connects TRBV20-1 to TRBJ2-2, with D maybe TRBD1 (5 bases). CDR3 size: 16 residues. Trimming cost V 0 bases and J 0 bases, with 11 bases left between them. CDR1 is DFQATT and CDR2 is SNEGSKA in the germline V gene (reference sequence). The CDR3 sequence: CSARDGAASNTGELFF. The CDR3 DNA sequence: TGCAGTGCTAGAGATGGGGCAGCCTCGAACACCGGGGAGCTGTTTTTT.

Concerning this clonotype: The junction differs from germline at one of its ends, possibly a read error. This sequence joins TRBV3-1 and TRBJ2-1; 10 bases are shared with TRBD2. This CDR3 has 19 amino acids. Germline V gene sequence: CDR1 LGHDT, CDR2 YNNKEL (reference sequence). Written as DNA, the CDR3 is TGTGCCAGCTGCCAAGACCCCCCTCGAAGCGGGGGGGAATACAATGAGCAGTTCTTC. Its translation is CASCQDPPRSGGEYNEQFF.

The chain recombines TRBV2 with TRBJ2-2; the D gene is possibly TRBD1 (6 bases). The CDR3 runs 17 residues. Germline V CDR1 and CDR2: SNHLY, FYNNEI. V lost 2 bases to trimming and J lost 3 bases, with 16 bases between them. The CDR3 region has the DNA TGTGCCAGCAGTGAAACAGGGCCCACTTGGGACACCGGGGAGCTGTTTTTT. Translating it yields CASSETGPTWDTGELFF.

This sequence joins TRBV6-4 and TRBJ2-1, with D uncertain. This CDR3 is built from 15 residues. Trimming took 0 bases from V and 1 from J, leaving 7 bases between them. Germline CDR1 reads MRHNA; CDR2 reads SNTAGT. In DNA form, the CDR3 reads TGTGCCAGCAGTGACTCGGTTGGGTCCTACAATGAGCAGTTCTTC. It encodes CASSDSVGSYNEQFF.

This clonotype has ten or more counts. The J gene is TRBJ2-3, the V gene TRBV11-2; 9 nucleotides line up with TRBD1. CDR1 and CDR2 from the germline V gene are SGHAT and FQNNGV. The V segment lost 3 bases and the J segment 2 bases; nucleotides outside the gene matches: 9. The CDR3 is 17 residues long. The CDR3 reads CASSFTGQGKNTDTQYF. In DNA, the CDR3 is TGTGCCAGCAGCTTCACGGGACAGGGTAAAAACACAGATACGCAGTATTTT. Full variable domain (remainder filled in from reference TRBV11-2 and TRBJ2-3): EAGVAQSPRYKIIEKRQSVAFWCNPISGHATLYWYQQILGQGPKLLIQFQNNGVVDDSQLPKDRFSAERLKGVDSTLKIQPAKLEDSAVYLCASSFTGQGKNTDTQYFGPGTRLTVL.

The V and J genes are TRBV19 and TRBJ1-5, with D possibly matching TRBD1 (5 bases). The length of the CDR3 is 12 residues. From germline, CDR1 is LNHDA and CDR2 SQIVND (reference sequence). The V end was cut by 5 bases, the J end by 6 bases, with 8 bases between. CDR3 sequence (DNA): TGTGCCAGTAGTCGGGGGGGTCAGCCCCAGCATTTT. It codes for CASSRGGQPQHF. Complete variable domain (other parts from reference TRBV19 and TRBJ1-5): DGGITQSPKYLFRKEGQNVTLSCEQNLNHDAMYWYRQDPGQGLRLIYYSQIVNDFQKGDIAEGYSVSREKKESFPLTVTSAQKNPTAFYLCASSRGGQPQHFGDGTRLSIL.